The 14 T cell receptor beta chains below were found in one sample sequenced in a study of shared clonotypes between healthy human individuals. TCRdb's table, derived via immunoSEQ multiplex PCR, lists solely in-frame clones and lacks some. This sample has around 2.3 million clones, with 95% found just once. The sequenced sample was naive CD4+ T cells sorted from blood. The subset was: CD45RA+ positively selected. Receptors were obtained from a young man in good health.

This chain uses TRBV6-5 with TRBJ1-1, with D unresolved. CDR3 size: 15 residues. Germline V gives CDR1 MNHEY, CDR2 SVGAGI. Trimming stripped 1 base from V and 5 bases from J, with 14 bases between. CDR3 in amino acids: CASSYYVGQRTEAFF. The DNA of the CDR3 is TGTGCCAGCAGTTACTATGTTGGCCAGCGGACTGAAGCTTTCTTT.

With respect to this clone: An end of the junction does not agree with germline; a read error may underlie this. CDR3 DNA: TGTGCTAGCAGCTCAACGACAGGGGGCTCCGGGGAGCTGTTTTTT. It translates to CASSSTTGGSGELFF. This sequence joins TRBV7-7 and TRBJ2-2; 10 bases map to TRBD1. Germline assignment: CDR1 SSHAT and CDR2 FNYEAQ (reference sequence). CDR3 length: 15 residues.

This clone was seen just once. The rearrangement joins TRBV19 to TRBJ1-1, with D perhaps TRBD1 (5 bases). Germline-derived CDR1 and CDR2 are LNHDA and SQIVND (reference sequence). This CDR3 has 15 amino acids. Trimming pared 7 bases from V and 8 bases from J, leaving 23 bases between. The CDR3, as DNA: TGTGCCAGTATAAGGGGTGCCATTGGCGAGTCGGAAGCTTTCTTT. Amino acid sequence: CASIRGAIGESEAFF.

The chain recombines TRBV27 with TRBJ2-5; 10 positions match TRBD2. Germline CDR1 MNHEY, CDR2 SMNVEV (reference sequence). The CDR3 has 14 residues. V lost 6 bases and J lost 5; bases outside the gene matches: 6. CDR3 region: CASRKRGGGETQYF. The CDR3 region has the DNA TGTGCCAGCAGAAAGCGGGGGGGCGGGGAGACCCAGTACTTC.

The gene calls are TRBV27 and TRBJ2-6; the D gene is possibly TRBD1 (5 bases). CDR1 and CDR2 (germline): MNHEY, SMNVEV (reference sequence). V lost 4 bases and J 4 bases, leaving 14 bases between the germline ends. This CDR3 spans 16 amino acids. CDR3 DNA sequence: TGTGCCAGCAGTTCCCCCGGACAACGAGGGGCCAACGTCCTGACTTTC. Translated, it gives CASSSPGQRGANVLTF.

The rearrangement joins TRBV7-2 to TRBJ2-7, with 7 bases lining up with TRBD1. Germline V gene lookup returns CDR1 SGHTA and CDR2 FQGNSA. The CDR3 runs to 13 residues. The V segment lost 5 bases and the J segment 2 bases; nucleotides outside the gene matches: 3. CDR3 loop: CASSDRVTYEQYF. The CDR3 region has the DNA TGTGCCAGCAGCGACAGGGTTACCTACGAGCAGTACTTC.

This clone occurred once. Different DNA sequences within this sample yield the same CDR3. The chain is built from TRBV18 and TRBJ2-1, with 14 bases aligning to TRBD2. The CDR3 length is 15 residues. Germline CDR1 KGHSH, CDR2 LQKENI. V lost 3 bases and J lost 7; bases outside the gene matches: 2. CDR3 in amino acids: CASSPGLAGVNEQFF. CDR3 in DNA: TGTGCCAGCTCACCGGGACTAGCGGGAGTAAATGAGCAGTTCTTC. Full variable domain (remainder filled in from reference TRBV18 and TRBJ2-1): NAGVMQNPRHLVRRRGQEARLRCSPMKGHSHVYWYRQLPEEGLKFMVYLQKENIIDESGMPKERFSAEFPKEGPSILRIQQVVRGDSAAYFCASSPGLAGVNEQFFGPGTRLTVL.

The chain employs TRBV7-2 and TRBJ1-5, with TRBD1 as a possible D gene (6 bases). This CDR3 has 15 residues. The germline CDR1 and CDR2 sequences are SGHTA and FQGNSA. Trimming shortened V by 6 bases and J by 0 bases, and 12 bases separated the two germline ends. The CDR3 region has the DNA TGTGCCAGCAGTTCGGGGACATTTAGCAATCAGCCCCAGCATTTT. It codes for CASSSGTFSNQPQHF.

The chain uses TRBV11-2 and TRBJ2-5; TRBD2 might be the D (5 bases). The length of the CDR3 is 14 residues. Trimming pared 5 bases from V and 1 base from J, leaving 11 bases between. The germline CDR1 and CDR2 sequences are SGHAT and FQNNGV. The DNA for the CDR3 is TGTGCCAGCAGCCCGGCGGGTGGCCAAGAGACCCAGTACTTC. Translating gives CASSPAGGQETQYF.

The chain is built from TRBV7-3 and TRBJ2-3, with D tentatively TRBD2 (5 bases). Trimming pared 2 bases from V and 2 bases from J, leaving 11 bases between. Germline V gene data show CDR1 as SGHTA and CDR2 as FQGTGA. The CDR3 extends over 15 amino acids. DNA of the CDR3: TGTGCCAGCAGCTTAGAGGGCGCATACACAGATACGCAGTATTTT. Residues: CASSLEGAYTDTQYF.

In this sample, this clone turned up once. The CDR3 spells CASSLDLFLVNTEAFF. The CDR3, as DNA: TGTGCCAGCAGCTTGGATCTGTTTCTCGTGAACACTGAAGCTTTCTTT. V and J are TRBV5-5 and TRBJ1-1; D call uncertain. Germline CDR1 reads SGHKS; CDR2 reads YYEKEE (reference sequence). V lost 0 bases, J lost 0 bases, and 12 bases lay in between. The CDR3 is made up of 16 amino acids.

This chain uses TRBV7-3 with TRBJ1-5; D ambiguous. Germline CDR1 is SGHTA and CDR2 is FQGTGA. The CDR3 consists of 18 residues. Trimming removed 5 bases at V and 0 bases at J, with 20 bases between. CDR3: CASSPQFSAHYSNQPQHF. CDR3 nucleotide sequence: TGTGCCAGCAGCCCTCAATTTTCGGCACATTATAGCAATCAGCCCCAGCATTTT. Looking up the rest from reference TRBV7-3 and TRBJ1-5 gives the full variable domain: GAGVSQTPSNKVTEKGKYVELRCDPISGHTALYWYRQSLGQGPEFLIYFQGTGAADDSGLPNDRFFAVRPEGSVSTLKIQRTERGDSAVYLCASSPQFSAHYSNQPQHFGDGTRLSIL.

Details on this clone: One end of the junction does not line up with germline, which may come from a read error. The same CDR3 also results from other DNA sequences found in this sample. This chain connects TRBV7-7 to TRBJ2-7; 13 nucleotides align to TRBD2. The CDR3 has 13 amino acids. Germline CDR1 SSHAT, CDR2 FNYEAQ (reference sequence). The CDR3 protein is CASSPGLAGEQYF. The CDR3 coding sequence is TGTGCTAGCAGCCCGGGACTAGCGGGAGAGCAGTACTTC.

Notes on this clone: The same CDR3 can be traced to other DNA sequences in this sample. The chain is built from TRBV5-1 and TRBJ1-1; D uncertain. The CDR3 contains 14 residues. V was trimmed by 0 bases and J by 5 bases, leaving 11 bases between them. In germline, CDR1 is SGHRS, CDR2 YFSETQ. CDR3 loop: CASSLGEGGTEAFF. The CDR3 DNA sequence: TGCGCCAGCAGCTTGGGGGAGGGTGGGACTGAAGCTTTCTTT. The full variable domain, in which reference TRBV5-1 and TRBJ1-1 provide the parts outside the CDR3, is KAGVTQTPRYLIKTRGQQVTLSCSPISGHRSVSWYQQTPGQGLQFLFEYFSETQRNKGNFPGRFSGRQFSNSRSEMNVSTLELGDSALYLCASSLGEGGTEAFFGQGTRLTVV.